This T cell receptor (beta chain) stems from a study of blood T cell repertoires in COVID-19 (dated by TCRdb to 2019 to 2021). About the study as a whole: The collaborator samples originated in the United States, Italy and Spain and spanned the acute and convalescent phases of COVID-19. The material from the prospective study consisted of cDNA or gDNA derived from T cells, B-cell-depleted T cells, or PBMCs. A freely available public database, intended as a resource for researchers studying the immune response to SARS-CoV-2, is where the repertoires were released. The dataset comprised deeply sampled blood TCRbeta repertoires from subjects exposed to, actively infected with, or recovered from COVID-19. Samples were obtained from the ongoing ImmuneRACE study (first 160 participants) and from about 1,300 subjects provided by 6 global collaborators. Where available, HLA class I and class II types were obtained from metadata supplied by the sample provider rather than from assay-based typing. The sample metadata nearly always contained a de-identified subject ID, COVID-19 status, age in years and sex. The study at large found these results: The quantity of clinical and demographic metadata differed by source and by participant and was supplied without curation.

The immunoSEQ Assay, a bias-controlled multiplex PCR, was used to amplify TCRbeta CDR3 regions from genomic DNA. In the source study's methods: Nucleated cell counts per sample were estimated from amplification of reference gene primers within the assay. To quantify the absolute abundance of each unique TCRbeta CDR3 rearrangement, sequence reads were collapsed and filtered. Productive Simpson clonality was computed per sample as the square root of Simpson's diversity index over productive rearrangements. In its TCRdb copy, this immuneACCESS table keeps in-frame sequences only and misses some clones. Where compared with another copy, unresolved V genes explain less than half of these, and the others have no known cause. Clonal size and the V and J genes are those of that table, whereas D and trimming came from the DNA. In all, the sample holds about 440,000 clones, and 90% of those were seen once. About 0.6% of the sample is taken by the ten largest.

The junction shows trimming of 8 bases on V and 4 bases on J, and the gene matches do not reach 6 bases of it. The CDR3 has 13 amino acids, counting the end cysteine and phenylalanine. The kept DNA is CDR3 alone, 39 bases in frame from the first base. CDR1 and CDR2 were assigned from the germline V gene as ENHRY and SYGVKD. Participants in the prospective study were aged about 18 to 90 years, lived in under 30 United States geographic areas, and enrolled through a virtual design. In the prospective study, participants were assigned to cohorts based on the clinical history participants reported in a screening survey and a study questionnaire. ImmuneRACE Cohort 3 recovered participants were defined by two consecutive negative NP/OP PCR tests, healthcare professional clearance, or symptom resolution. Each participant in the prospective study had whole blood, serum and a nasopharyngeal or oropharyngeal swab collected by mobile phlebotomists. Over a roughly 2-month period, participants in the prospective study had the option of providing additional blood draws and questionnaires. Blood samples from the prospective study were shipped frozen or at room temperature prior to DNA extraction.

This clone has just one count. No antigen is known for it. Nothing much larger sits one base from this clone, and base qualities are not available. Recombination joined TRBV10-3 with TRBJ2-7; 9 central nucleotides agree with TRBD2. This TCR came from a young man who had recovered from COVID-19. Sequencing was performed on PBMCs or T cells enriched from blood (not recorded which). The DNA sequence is TGTGCCATCGGACTAGCGATAACATACGAGCAGTACTTC. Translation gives CAIGLAITYEQYF.